These T cell receptor beta chains were read from a single sample in a study of blood T cell repertoires in COVID-19. Method: immunoSEQ multiplex PCR; TCRdb's copy keeps in-frame clones and lacks some. Of hundreds of thousands of clones in the sample, less than 90% were seen once. What was sequenced was PBMCs or T cells enriched from blood (not recorded which). These receptor sequences come from a woman aged 25 to 39 who had recovered from COVID-19. Both conserved end residues are part of each CDR3. Fields, in order: clone size, D gene, V gene, J gene, CDR3 protein, CDR3 DNA. The D gene is left open where the match is weak. Where a row states a size, it is once, few, many or the class of an expanded clone; other rows omit it.

clone_size: NA; d_call: TRBD2; v_call: TRBV29-1; j_call: TRBJ2-2; cdr3_aa: CSVVTSGGANTGELFF; cdr3_nt: TGCAGCGTTGTGACTAGCGGGGGGGCGAACACCGGGGAGCTGTTTTTT
clone_size: NA; d_call: NA; v_call: TRBV6-2/TRBV6-3; j_call: TRBJ2-2; cdr3_aa: CASSYVGTGELFF; cdr3_nt: TGTGCCAGCAGTTACGTCGGGACCGGGGAGCTGTTTTTT
clone_size: NA; d_call: NA; v_call: TRBV9; j_call: TRBJ2-3; cdr3_aa: CASSVVPGDTQYF; cdr3_nt: TGTGCCAGCAGCGTAGTCCCGGGAGATACGCAGTATTTT
clone_size: NA; d_call: NA; v_call: TRBV19; j_call: TRBJ1-5; cdr3_aa: CASTTQGSNQPQHF; cdr3_nt: TGTGCCAGTACCACCCAGGGTAGCAATCAGCCCCAGCATTTT
clone_size: NA; d_call: NA; v_call: TRBV28; j_call: TRBJ1-2; cdr3_aa: CASSYRYGYTF; cdr3_nt: TGTGCCAGCAGTTACAGATATGGCTACACCTTC
clone_size: NA; d_call: NA; v_call: TRBV18; j_call: TRBJ1-3; cdr3_aa: CASSPPTTGGNTIYF; cdr3_nt: TGTGCCAGCTCACCACCAACAACAGGGGGAAACACCATATATTTT
clone_size: NA; d_call: NA; v_call: TRBV27; j_call: TRBJ2-7; cdr3_aa: CASSLVGGDEQYF; cdr3_nt: TGTGCCAGCAGTTTAGTGGGGGGAGACGAGCAGTACTTC
clone_size: NA; d_call: NA; v_call: TRBV18; j_call: TRBJ1-1; cdr3_aa: CASSPTGRDTEAFF; cdr3_nt: TGTGCCAGCTCACCTACAGGGAGGGACACTGAAGCTTTCTTT
clone_size: NA; d_call: TRBD1; v_call: TRBV6-2/TRBV6-3; j_call: TRBJ2-3; cdr3_aa: CASSSLDRITDTQYF; cdr3_nt: TGTGCCAGCAGCTCCCTGGACAGGATCACAGATACGCAGTATTTT
clone_size: NA; d_call: NA; v_call: TRBV6-1; j_call: TRBJ2-5; cdr3_aa: CASSLTGETQYF; cdr3_nt: TGTGCCAGCAGTTTAACAGGGGAGACCCAGTACTTC
clone_size: NA; d_call: NA; v_call: TRBV5-1; j_call: TRBJ2-7; cdr3_aa: CASSLESFRTYEQYF; cdr3_nt: TGCGCCAGCAGCTTGGAGAGCTTTAGAACCTACGAGCAGTACTTC
clone_size: NA; d_call: TRBD1; v_call: TRBV28; j_call: TRBJ1-2; cdr3_aa: CASTGQIYGYTF; cdr3_nt: TGTGCCAGTACGGGACAGATCTATGGCTACACCTTC
clone_size: NA; d_call: NA; v_call: TRBV6-4; j_call: TRBJ1-1; cdr3_aa: CASSDSRGKAFF; cdr3_nt: TGTGCCAGCAGTGACTCGAGGGGGAAAGCTTTCTTT
clone_size: NA; d_call: TRBD1; v_call: TRBV30; j_call: TRBJ1-6; cdr3_aa: CAWSAVFMGQVNSPLHF; cdr3_nt: TGTGCCTGGAGTGCCGTTTTCATGGGACAGGTGAATTCACCCCTCCACTTT
clone_size: few; d_call: NA; v_call: TRBV30; j_call: TRBJ2-3; cdr3_aa: CACLGSTDTQYF; cdr3_nt: TGTGCCTGCCTCGGGAGCACAGATACGCAGTATTTT
clone_size: NA; d_call: NA; v_call: TRBV19; j_call: TRBJ2-3; cdr3_aa: CASSIGLGLDTQYF; cdr3_nt: TGTGCCAGTAGTATCGGTCTGGGCTTGGATACGCAGTATTTT
clone_size: few; d_call: NA; v_call: TRBV18; j_call: TRBJ1-5; cdr3_aa: CASSPGNSGANQPQHF; cdr3_nt: TGTGCCAGCTCACCGGGAAACAGCGGGGCCAATCAGCCCCAGCATTTT
clone_size: NA; d_call: NA; v_call: TRBV23-1; j_call: TRBJ1-4; cdr3_aa: CASLWKGVLATNEKLFF; cdr3_nt: TGCGCCAGCCTCTGGAAGGGGGTCCTTGCAACTAATGAAAAACTGTTTTTT
clone_size: NA; d_call: NA; v_call: TRBV5-4; j_call: TRBJ2-2; cdr3_aa: CASSLVAGAVSGELFF; cdr3_nt: TGTGCCAGCAGCTTGGTGGCAGGAGCGGTTTCTGGGGAGCTGTTTTTT
clone_size: NA; d_call: TRBD1; v_call: TRBV19; j_call: TRBJ1-2; cdr3_aa: CASSPISGGSYGYTF; cdr3_nt: TGTGCCAGTAGTCCCATATCAGGGGGCAGCTATGGCTACACCTTC
clone_size: NA; d_call: NA; v_call: TRBV2; j_call: TRBJ1-5; cdr3_aa: CASSVPGLYSNQPQHF; cdr3_nt: TGTGCCAGCAGTGTCCCAGGTCTCTATAGCAATCAGCCCCAGCATTTT
clone_size: few; d_call: NA; v_call: TRBV27; j_call: TRBJ1-6; cdr3_aa: CASSSRPVGDYNSPLHF; cdr3_nt: TGTGCCAGCAGTTCCCGGCCTGTAGGGGACTATAATTCACCCCTCCACTTT
clone_size: once; d_call: TRBD2; v_call: TRBV9; j_call: TRBJ2-3; cdr3_aa: CASTPGGTDTQYF; cdr3_nt: TGTGCCAGCACCCCGGGGGGAACAGATACGCAGTATTTT
clone_size: NA; d_call: NA; v_call: TRBV7-9; j_call: TRBJ1-3; cdr3_aa: CASSNRAGNTIYF; cdr3_nt: TGTGCCAGCAGCAACAGGGCTGGAAACACCATATATTTT
clone_size: NA; d_call: NA; v_call: TRBV30; j_call: TRBJ1-2; cdr3_aa: CAWIPYRAANYGYTF; cdr3_nt: TGTGCCTGGATTCCTTACAGGGCCGCTAACTATGGCTACACCTTC
clone_size: few; d_call: NA; v_call: TRBV3-1/TRBV3-2; j_call: TRBJ1-6; cdr3_aa: CASSANRNRVSNYNSPLHF; cdr3_nt: TGTGCCAGCAGTGCCAATCGGAACAGGGTCTCCAACTATAATTCACCCCTCCACTTT
clone_size: NA; d_call: TRBD1; v_call: TRBV5-1; j_call: TRBJ2-7; cdr3_aa: CASSAKTGTGSYEQYF; cdr3_nt: TGCGCCAGCAGCGCCAAAACCGGGACAGGGTCCTACGAGCAGTACTTC
clone_size: NA; d_call: TRBD2; v_call: TRBV4-1; j_call: TRBJ2-3; cdr3_aa: CASSHGGTSGSDTQYF; cdr3_nt: TGCGCCAGCAGCCATGGGGGGACTAGCGGGTCCGATACGCAGTATTTT